This TCR beta chain was recorded in a study of blood T cell repertoires in COVID-19. In terms of age and location, participants ranged from about 18 to 100 years and lived in about 25 US areas. Participant-given clinical history determined each cohort assignment. Some clones are missing from TCRdb's copy, which holds only in-frame ones; the method was immunoSEQ multiplex PCR. The table includes some 200,000 clones, roughly 80% detected once. The TCR originated in a man between 40 and 49 years old who had recovered from COVID-19. Specimen: PBMCs or T cells enriched from blood (not recorded which).

For the CDR3, the DNA is TGTGCCAGCAGCCAAGGTCCTAAGATAACCGGTGAGCAGTTCTTC. As protein: CASSQGPKITGEQFF. The chain joins TRBV3-1 (or the pseudogene TRBV3-2) to TRBJ2-1, with D uncertain. Trimming took off 1 base at V and 9 bases at J, with 16 bases between the two ends. The CDR3 loop spans 15 amino acids. Germline V gene sequence: CDR1 LGHDT, CDR2 YNNKEL (reference sequence).